A single sample gave rise to the 6 T cell receptor beta chains below, sequenced in a study of blood T cell repertoires in COVID-19. TCRdb keeps only in-frame clones here, not all; method: immunoSEQ multiplex PCR. In the table there are roughly 220,000 clones, about 85% of which are singletons. The sample taken for sequencing was PBMCs or T cells enriched from blood (not recorded which). These receptors were taken from a woman under 40 who had recovered from COVID-19.

J is TRBJ2-1 and V is TRBV5-1, with TRBD1 as a possible D gene (5 bases). This CDR3 has 12 amino acids. The germline gives CDR1 SGHRS, CDR2 YFSETQ. V gave up 2 bases and J gave up 5 bases, with 5 bases separating them. The CDR3 DNA follows: TGCGCCAGCAGCTTCAGGGACAATGAGCAGTTCTTC. It yields the protein CASSFRDNEQFF. Together with reference TRBV5-1 and TRBJ2-1, the CDR3 gives the full variable domain: KAGVTQTPRYLIKTRGQQVTLSCSPISGHRSVSWYQQTPGQGLQFLFEYFSETQRNKGNFPGRFSGRQFSNSRSEMNVSTLELGDSALYLCASSFRDNEQFFGPGTRLTVL.

V gene TRBV14 combines with J gene TRBJ2-5; no firm D call. CDR1 is SGHDN and CDR2 is FVKESK in the germline V gene. The CDR3 extends over 11 amino acids. V lost 4 bases to trimming and J lost 8 bases, with 8 bases between them. The CDR3 coding sequence is TGTGCCAGCAGCCTCCAGGATACCCAGTACTTC. It translates to CASSLQDTQYF.

The chain uses TRBV3-1 (or the pseudogene TRBV3-2) and TRBJ2-7, with 8 bases that match TRBD1. The CDR3 runs to 16 residues. From germline, CDR1 is LGHDT and CDR2 YNNKEL (reference sequence). Trimming took 6 bases from V and 0 from J; bases not matched to a gene: 10. CDR3 bases: TGTGCCAGCAGTCTACCTTCGACAGGGGTCTCCTACGAGCAGTACTTC. It yields the protein CASSLPSTGVSYEQYF.

This chain links TRBV4-3 with TRBJ1-2; D might be TRBD1 (5 bases). This CDR3 has 15 residues. The germline V and J ends were trimmed by 0 bases and 6 bases, with 14 bases remaining between them. The germline gives CDR1 LGHNA, CDR2 YSLEER. CDR3 amino acids: CASSQDGSREDGYTF. CDR3 sequence (DNA): TGCGCCAGCAGCCAAGATGGATCCAGGGAAGATGGCTACACCTTC.

The CDR3 DNA is TGTGCCAGCAGCTTAGATTCAGGGGGAAACACCATATATTTT. The encoded protein is CASSLDSGGNTIYF. The V and J genes are TRBV11-2 and TRBJ1-3; weak D call: TRBD1 (5 bases). V lost 0 bases to trimming and J lost 4 bases, with 7 bases between them. This CDR3 has 14 amino acids. Per the germline V gene, CDR1 is SGHAT and CDR2 is FQNNGV. Complete variable domain (other parts from reference TRBV11-2 and TRBJ1-3): EAGVAQSPRYKIIEKRQSVAFWCNPISGHATLYWYQQILGQGPKLLIQFQNNGVVDDSQLPKDRFSAERLKGVDSTLKIQPAKLEDSAVYLCASSLDSGGNTIYFGEGSWLTVV.

The chain employs TRBV6-1 and TRBJ1-5; no reliable D call. The CDR3 covers 15 residues. In germline, CDR1 is MNHNS, CDR2 SASEGT. V was cut by 3 bases and J by 1 base, with 10 bases left in between. The CDR3 protein is CASSDRFRSNQPQHF. The CDR3, as DNA: TGTGCCAGCAGTGACCGATTCAGGAGCAATCAGCCCCAGCATTTT.